This T cell receptor (beta chain) was sequenced during a study of T cell repertoires in cytomegalovirus infection. Study-level information: Through public TCR beta signatures, both CMV infection and matching HLA type were indicated.

This clonotype was seen only a few times. Its cognate antigen is unknown. In TCRdb, the reads were re-called with MiXCR into one record per CDR3 protein. Here the sample spans 170,000 or so distinct CDR3 sequences, approximately 14% being singletons. The study, taken as a whole, reports: Ex vivo, HLA-C-restricted CMV-specific TCR beta clonotypes prevailed over the rest of the response. Cumulative public TCR beta family frequency identified carriers of CMV plus the relevant HLA.

This CDR3 comprises 14 residues. Germline V gene data show CDR1 as SNHLY and CDR2 as FYNNEI. With 10 bases clipped from V and 7 bases from J, the junction kept 12 bases outside the gene matches. The sequence came from a human donor in good health (CMV status not recorded). Some clones in this sample may be carry-over from other donors' samples. V is TRBV2 and J is TRBJ2-1, with 8 bases that match TRBD1. The sequenced sample consisted of PBMCs. Written as DNA, the CDR3 is TGTGCCACAATGATTGGGACAGGTAAAAATGAGCAGTTCTTC. Translating gives CATMIGTGKNEQFF.